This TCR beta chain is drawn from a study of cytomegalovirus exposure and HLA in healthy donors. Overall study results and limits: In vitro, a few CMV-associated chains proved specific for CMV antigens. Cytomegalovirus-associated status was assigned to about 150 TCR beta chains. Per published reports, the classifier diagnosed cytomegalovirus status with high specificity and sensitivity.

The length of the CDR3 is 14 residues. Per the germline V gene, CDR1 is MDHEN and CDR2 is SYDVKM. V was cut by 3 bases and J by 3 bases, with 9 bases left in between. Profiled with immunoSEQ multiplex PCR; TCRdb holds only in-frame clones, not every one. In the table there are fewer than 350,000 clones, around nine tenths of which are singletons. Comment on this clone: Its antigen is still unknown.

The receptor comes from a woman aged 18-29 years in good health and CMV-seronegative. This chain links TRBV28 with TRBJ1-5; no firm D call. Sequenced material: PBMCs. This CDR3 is CASSFKSPNQPQHF. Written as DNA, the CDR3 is TGTGCCAGCAGTTTTAAGAGCCCCAATCAGCCCCAGCATTTT.